This TCR beta chain stems from a study of cytomegalovirus exposure and HLA in healthy donors. The overall study: Counted in an early data release were approximately 80 million unique TCRs from HLA-typed donors. Study-wide results and caveats: Later analysis showed most CMV-associated TCR beta chains appearing HLA-restricted. The study listed 150 to 200 cytomegalovirus-associated TCR beta chains.

Donors were ostensibly healthy at sampling, although undocumented immune exposures were probable. V dropped 4 bases and J dropped 7 bases, with 31 bases sitting between them. This CDR3 region has 19 residues. In germline, CDR1 is SSHAT, CDR2 FNYEAQ (reference sequence). Comment on this clone: Its antigen is unknown.

PCR employed 60 Vbeta and 13 Jbeta primers. Data came from immunoSEQ multiplex PCR; TCRdb stores just in-frame clones and leaves some out. Here the sample spans over 110,000 clones, about four fifths being singletons. This chain connects TRBV7-7 to TRBJ2-5, with D possibly being TRBD2 (6 bases). This clonotype was sampled from a male donor in good health and CMV-seronegative. The source material was PBMCs. In nucleotides, the CDR3 is TGTGCCAGCAGCTCATCACCCCCCTCAGCGGGTCGCTCCGCGGGGACCCAGTACTTC. Translating gives CASSSSPPSAGRSAGTQYF.